The clone carrying this TCR beta chain has only a few counts. Its antigen remains unidentified. The germline V gene has CDR1 LNHDA and CDR2 SQIVND (reference sequence). The V and J ends lost 4 bases and 1 base respectively, with 13 bases between them. CDR3 length: 16 residues. This sample stems from a study of cytotoxic CD8 clonotypes in ibrutinib-treated CLL. Study findings and constraints: Pretreatment clonality was elevated relative to age-matched healthy donors and paralleled circulating CD8+ T-cell counts. Clonality rose at ibrutinib response, held steady in sustained remission, and fell toward baseline at progression. The study found public clonotypes uncommon, contracting or stable on treatment.

Researchers set a sequencing depth target of 1 in 200,000 to 1 in 1 million T cells. Generated by immunoSEQ multiplex PCR, the TCRdb table keeps only in-frame clones and is missing some. Of some 30,000 clones listed, 75% to 80% are singletons. The sequenced sample was PBMCs, obtained after 36 months of ibrutinib treatment. J is TRBJ1-4 and V is TRBV19; D perhaps matches TRBD1 (5 bases). The source is a human donor with chronic lymphocytic leukemia. CDR3 region: CASSTASGGTNEKLFF. CDR3 coding DNA: TGTGCCAGTAGTACCGCCTCGGGGGGAACTAATGAAAAACTGTTTTTT.